The sequence of this TCR beta chain was determined in a study of T cell responses to AZD1222 COVID-19 vaccine. Using immunoSEQ multiplex PCR, the repertoire was profiled, and TCRdb retains in-frame clones only, with some absent. The sample holds about 150,000 clones, roughly nine tenths seen once. General observations from the study: Seropositivity was recorded at baseline in only a handful of AZD1222 recipients. Spike-wide vaccine-associated CD4 TCRs dominated at 160-218 and 743-854.

A word on this clone: Antigen unknown.

The sample was peripheral blood, taken on day 0 of MenACWY control vaccination. The sequence derives from an adult in good health.

The CDR3 DNA reads TGTGCCAGCTCACCGCAGGGGGCCGACGTTTTTAGCTATGGCTACACCTTC. Its translation: CASSPQGADVFSYGYTF. The chain uses TRBV18 and TRBJ1-2; 8 bases line up with TRBD1. The CDR3 has 17 amino acids. V shed 3 bases, J shed 4 bases, and the junction held 13 bases outside the gene matches. Germline lookup yields CDR1 KGHSH and CDR2 LQKENI. The full variable domain, in which reference TRBV18 and TRBJ1-2 provide the parts outside the CDR3, is NAGVMQNPRHLVRRRGQEARLRCSPMKGHSHVYWYRQLPEEGLKFMVYLQKENIIDESGMPKERFSAEFPKEGPSILRIQQVVRGDSAAYFCASSPQGADVFSYGYTFGSGTRLTVV.